This T cell receptor beta chain was sequenced for a study of T cells expressing NK-cell markers. Study-wide context: It was from sorted CD3+CD56+NKG2C+, CD3+CD56+NKG2C- and CD3+CD56-NKG2C+ T cells that TCR beta repertoires came. Eight donors were sequenced, seven testing HCMV-seropositive and one testing seronegative. Broader study findings: A range of about 1.0-7.5% of CD8+ T cells consisted of dominant NKG2C+ clonotypes in 5 to 7 donors.

Worth noting for this clonotype: Its matching antigen is unknown.

In generating TCR beta cDNA, 5'RACE template switching with UMIs was used. TCRdb re-called the 5' RACE reads and gives one entry per CDR3 protein, without DNA. Recorded for this sample: about 460,000 distinct CDR3 sequences. Germline CDR1 ENHRY, CDR2 SYGVKD. There are 14 residues in the CDR3. The sample consisted of blood T cells: a sorted CD56 or NKG2C T cell subset, CD4+ or CD8+ T cells, or bulk PBMC T cells (not recorded which). This TCR was sampled from a woman aged 45-60 years in good health. The gene calls are TRBV10-3 and TRBJ1-2; TCRdb picks TRBD1, but there is no DNA to check that call. CDR3: CAIKGEGQTYGYTF.